This passage covers 27 T cell receptor beta chains from one sample sequenced in a study of cytotoxic CD8 clonotypes in ibrutinib-treated CLL. Assay used: immunoSEQ multiplex PCR; TCRdb lists only in-frame clones, some missing. The sample holds 150,000 or so clones; 65% to 85% are singletons and the top ten take 6% to 9.5%. Specimen: PBMCs, collected after 36 months of ibrutinib treatment. The receptors were sampled from a human donor with chronic lymphocytic leukemia.

Here the CDR3 DNA reads TGTGCCAGCTCACCGCCTGGGACAGGACTCCGAGGGAAAGAGACCCAGTACTTC. Its translation: CASSPPGTGLRGKETQYF. The chain links TRBV18 to TRBJ2-5; the match to TRBD1 covers 8 bases. V was clipped by 3 bases and J by 3 bases; unmatched bases: 15. The CDR3 totals 18 residues. Germline lookup yields CDR1 KGHSH and CDR2 LQKENI.

V usage is TRBV5-8 and J usage is TRBJ2-1; D is unresolved. Looked up from germline, CDR1 is SGHTS and CDR2 is YDEGEE. This CDR3 comprises 15 residues. V was pared by 0 bases and J by 7 bases, with 14 bases between. CDR3 sequence: CASSLGLPGTNEQFF. CDR3 nucleotide sequence: TGTGCCAGCAGCTTGGGACTCCCCGGAACGAATGAGCAGTTCTTC.

The genes are TRBV15 and TRBJ2-3; no clear D. The CDR3 totals 18 residues. The V gene lost 4 bases and the J gene lost 5 bases, with 25 bases spanning the gap. Germline assignment: CDR1 LNHNV and CDR2 YYDKDF (reference sequence). Here the CDR3 reads CATSKTSDWGLSVDTQYF. In nucleotides, the CDR3 is TGTGCCACCAGCAAAACCAGCGATTGGGGATTGTCGGTAGATACGCAGTATTTT.

The V gene is TRBV27, the J gene TRBJ2-7; the D gene is possibly TRBD1 (5 bases). CDR3 size: 14 residues. Germline CDR1 is MNHEY and CDR2 is SMNVEV (reference sequence). The V gene lost 2 bases and the J gene lost 2 bases, with 10 bases spanning the gap. CDR3 sequence: CASSLGAVTYEQYF. In DNA, the CDR3 is TGTGCCAGCAGTTTAGGGGCGGTTACCTACGAGCAGTACTTC.

The chain combines TRBV19 with TRBJ1-1, with D perhaps matching TRBD1 (6 bases). The germline V gene encodes CDR1 LNHDA and CDR2 SQIVND (reference sequence). The length of the CDR3 is 14 residues. Trimming shortened V by 7 bases and J by 0 bases, and 12 bases separated the two germline ends. CDR3 protein: CASNRVSMNTEAFF. The CDR3 coding sequence is TGTGCCAGTAACAGGGTTTCTATGAACACTGAAGCTTTCTTT. The complete variable domain, with remaining parts taken from reference TRBV19 and TRBJ1-1, reads DGGITQSPKYLFRKEGQNVTLSCEQNLNHDAMYWYRQDPGQGLRLIYYSQIVNDFQKGDIAEGYSVSREKKESFPLTVTSAQKNPTAFYLCASNRVSMNTEAFFGQGTRLTVV.

This clone was seen a single time. This chain uses TRBV2 with TRBJ2-7, with unresolved D. Germline V gene sequence: CDR1 SNHLY, CDR2 FYNNEI. The CDR3 has 12 residues. Trimming stripped 4 bases from V and 1 base from J, with 5 bases between. DNA of the CDR3: TGTGCCAGCAGTGGAACTTCCTACGAGCAGTACTTC. It yields the protein CASSGTSYEQYF.

The genes are TRBV18 and TRBJ2-7, with a tentative D call TRBD1 (6 bases). This CDR3 comprises 13 residues. Trimming removed 4 bases at V and 6 bases at J, with 13 bases between. Germline V CDR1 and CDR2: KGHSH, LQKENI. DNA of the CDR3: TGTGCCAGCTCACGTGTCAGGGGAACCGAGCAGTACTTC. It codes for CASSRVRGTEQYF.

V usage is TRBV19 and J usage is TRBJ1-2; D gene ambiguous. The germline gives CDR1 LNHDA, CDR2 SQIVND (reference sequence). This CDR3 spans 15 amino acids. Between the trimmed V and J ends, which lost 8 bases and 5 bases, there was a span of 21 bases. The CDR3 DNA is TGTGCCAGTCATTCGTCCCGGACCGCGCTTTATGGCTACACCTTC. Its translation: CASHSSRTALYGYTF.

In its sample, this clone was seen once. The chain has TRBV28 and TRBJ2-7; TRBD1 matches at 10 bases. CDR3 length: 13 amino acids. Germline CDR1 is MDHEN and CDR2 is SYDVKM. V trimming: 6 bases; J trimming: 3 bases; junction bases outside the gene matches: 2. In DNA form, the CDR3 reads TGTGCCAGCAGGGGACAGGGGTTCTACGAGCAGTACTTC. Encoded protein: CASRGQGFYEQYF.

This chain links TRBV11-2 with TRBJ2-7, with D perhaps matching TRBD2 (5 bases). The CDR3 sequence is 16 residues long. Trimming left V 3 bases short and J 4 bases short, with 19 bases between. Germline V lookup: CDR1 SGHAT, CDR2 FQNNGV. CDR3 coding DNA: TGTGCCAGCAGCTTGGGAACTAGTGCGATAGAGTACGAGCAGTACTTC. This encodes CASSLGTSAIEYEQYF. Variable domain in full (rest from reference TRBV11-2 and TRBJ2-7): EAGVAQSPRYKIIEKRQSVAFWCNPISGHATLYWYQQILGQGPKLLIQFQNNGVVDDSQLPKDRFSAERLKGVDSTLKIQPAKLEDSAVYLCASSLGTSAIEYEQYFGPGTRLTVT.

Only one count was recorded for this clone. The chain links TRBV19 to TRBJ1-5; D might be TRBD1 (6 bases). The V gene's germline CDR1 is LNHDA and CDR2 SQIVND (reference sequence). This CDR3 is 16 amino acids long. V lost 1 base and J lost 6, with 16 bases in between. The chain's CDR3 is CASSIGAQGGGQPQHF. CDR3 sequence (DNA): TGTGCCAGTAGTATAGGGGCACAGGGAGGGGGTCAGCCCCAGCATTTT.

The rearrangement links TRBV30 to TRBJ1-1; no clear D. The CDR3 loop spans 11 amino acids. CDR1 GTSNPN and CDR2 SVGIG come from the germline V gene (reference sequence). Trimming stripped 1 base from V and 8 bases from J, with 8 bases between. CDR3 DNA: TGTGCCTGGAGTGGAAGGTCAGAAGCTTTCTTT. This translates into CAWSGRSEAFF. Full variable domain (rest looked up from reference TRBV30 and TRBJ1-1): SQTIHQWPATLVQPVGSPLSLECTVEGTSNPNLYWYRQAAGRGLQLLFYSVGIGQISSEVPQNLSASRPQDRQFILSSKKLLLSDSGFYLCAWSGRSEAFFGQGTRLTVV.

J is TRBJ2-5 and V is TRBV5-1; TRBD2 is a possible D gene (6 bases). Germline-derived CDR1 and CDR2 are SGHRS and YFSETQ. The CDR3 consists of 14 residues. Trimming pared 3 bases from V and 1 base from J, leaving 10 bases between. The CDR3 here is CASSSGVVQETQYF. CDR3 bases: TGCGCCAGCAGCTCGGGGGTTGTCCAAGAGACCCAGTACTTC.

This clone ranks as medium-sized. The V and J genes are TRBV6-1 and TRBJ2-1, with a weak D call TRBD1 (5 bases). The CDR3 is made up of 11 amino acids. V shed 8 bases and J shed 6 bases, with 8 bases lying between them. Per germline, CDR1 MNHNS and CDR2 SASEGT. The CDR3 DNA follows: TGTGCCAGCGCTAGGGGCAATGAGCAGTTCTTC. Its protein is CASARGNEQFF.

This clone was detected a few times. V usage is TRBV7-8 and J usage is TRBJ1-6, with D unresolved. V was cut by 1 base and J by 8 bases, with 12 bases left in between. The germline V gene has CDR1 SGHVS and CDR2 FQNEAQ. The CDR3 spans 15 residues. The CDR3 sequence: CASSLVRFGDSPLHF. The CDR3 DNA sequence: TGTGCCAGCAGCTTAGTCAGGTTTGGGGATTCACCCCTCCACTTT.

The rearrangement uses TRBV27 and TRBJ2-3, with D possibly being TRBD2 (6 bases). V shed 6 bases and J shed 0 bases, with 16 bases lying between them. This CDR3 is 16 amino acids long. Per the germline V gene, CDR1 is MNHEY and CDR2 is SMNVEV (reference sequence). For the CDR3, the DNA is TGTGCCAGCAGCCTAACCCTGGGACTCAGCACAGATACGCAGTATTTT. Translation: CASSLTLGLSTDTQYF.

The chain employs TRBV5-6 and TRBJ1-1; D not resolved. The CDR3 covers 14 residues. Germline-derived CDR1 and CDR2 are SGHDT and YYEEEE. With 2 bases removed from V and 5 bases from J, the gap between germline ends came to 13 bases. Here the CDR3 DNA reads TGTGCCAGCAGCTTCGGGAAGGGCGGAACTGAAGCTTTCTTT. Its protein product is CASSFGKGGTEAFF.

This clone was seen once. The chain combines TRBV23-1 with TRBJ2-5; no firm D call. TRBV23-1 counts as an open reading frame of uncertain function. This CDR3 has 13 amino acids. Trimming left V 7 bases short and J 7 bases short, with 16 bases between. In DNA form, the CDR3 reads TGCGCCAGCACATTGGAATTCCGTGTGACCCAGTACTTC. It is translated as CASTLEFRVTQYF.

The rearrangement joins TRBV10-1 to TRBJ2-3, with a weak D call TRBD2 (6 bases). Germline V CDR1 and CDR2: WNHNN, SYGVQD (reference sequence). Trimming took 0 bases from V and 1 from J, leaving 11 bases between them. This CDR3 comprises 16 residues. CDR3 amino acids: CASSESRASGTDTQYF. Written as DNA, the CDR3 is TGCGCCAGCAGTGAGTCTAGAGCTAGCGGCACAGATACGCAGTATTTT.

The chain recombines TRBV15 with TRBJ2-7, with 9 bases lining up with TRBD2. The germline gives CDR1 LNHNV, CDR2 YYDKDF (reference sequence). The CDR3 extends over 18 amino acids. Germline trimming cut 5 bases from V and 3 bases from J; bases unmatched to any gene: 17. The CDR3 region has the DNA TGTGCCACCAGCCGTTGTCAGGATAGGGGGACTAGCATCTACGAGCAGTACTTC. Encoded protein: CATSRCQDRGTSIYEQYF.

The V and J genes are TRBV10-1 and TRBJ2-1, with 10 positions matching TRBD2. With 0 bases clipped from V and 7 bases from J, the junction kept 3 bases outside the gene matches. The CDR3 covers 15 residues. The germline V gene encodes CDR1 WNHNN and CDR2 SYGVQD (reference sequence). The CDR3 region is CASSESSSGSNEQFF. The CDR3 DNA is TGCGCCAGCAGTGAGTCGTCTAGCGGGAGTAATGAGCAGTTCTTC.

This chain joins TRBV6-1 and TRBJ1-2, with TRBD1 matching over 8 bases. Germline V gene lookup returns CDR1 MNHNS and CDR2 SASEGT. This CDR3 has 13 residues. The trim removed 7 bases at V and 4 bases at J, leaving 5 bases unmatched. CDR3 sequence reads: CASTTGVLYGYTF. The DNA for the CDR3 is TGTGCCAGCACGACAGGGGTCCTCTATGGCTACACCTTC.

The V call is TRBV11-3, the J call TRBJ1-4; D unresolved. Germline V gene lookup returns CDR1 SGHNT and CDR2 YENEEA. This CDR3 has 13 amino acids. Trimming shortened V by 4 bases and J by 8 bases, and 11 bases separated the two germline ends. The DNA of the CDR3 is TGTGCCAGCAGCTACAGACCGAACGAAAAACTGTTTTTT. It encodes CASSYRPNEKLFF.

The chain carries TRBV19 and TRBJ1-2; 10 nucleotides align to TRBD1. Germline V gene data show CDR1 as LNHDA and CDR2 as SQIVND (reference sequence). The CDR3 is made up of 14 amino acids. J gave up 4 bases and V 6 bases, and 5 bases lay outside the gene matches. The CDR3 sequence: CASSRDRGVYGYTF. CDR3 bases: TGTGCCAGTAGCCGGGACAGGGGCGTCTATGGCTACACCTTC.

Comment on this clone: The junction and the germline gene differ at one end; a read error may be behind it. The V and J genes are TRBV29-1 and TRBJ2-3; D call uncertain. The CDR3 covers 12 residues. Germline V gene lookup returns CDR1 SQVTM and CDR2 ANQGSEA. The CDR3 here is CSVEPSIDTQYF. CDR3 nucleotide sequence: TGCAGCGTTGAACCGAGCATAGATACGCAGTATTTT.

The chain carries TRBV6-5 and TRBJ2-7, with a weak D call TRBD2 (8 bases). The CDR3 loop spans 14 amino acids. Per germline, CDR1 MNHEY and CDR2 SVGAGI. V was pared by 6 bases and J by 3 bases, with 15 bases between. CDR3 amino acids: CASSLAGQSYEQYF. As DNA, the CDR3 is TGTGCCAGCAGCTTAGCGGGACAGAGCTACGAGCAGTACTTC.

This clone was counted a single time. The chain employs TRBV5-5 and TRBJ2-7; 9 bases are shared with TRBD1. Germline loops: CDR1 SGHKS, CDR2 YYEKEE (reference sequence). V trimming: 6 bases; J trimming: 2 bases; junction bases outside the gene matches: 12. The CDR3 loop spans 16 amino acids. The CDR3 loop is CASTPQTGGFTYEQYF. As DNA, the CDR3 is TGTGCCAGCACCCCCCAGACAGGGGGTTTCACCTACGAGCAGTACTTC.